Following are 10 T cell receptor beta chains from one sample sequenced in a study of T cells of healthy individuals. TCRdb reprocessed the 5' RACE reads via MiXCR and lists one record per CDR3 protein. The table lists under 70,000 distinct CDR3 sequences, roughly 14% of them singletons. All receptors come from a human donor in good health.

Many counts were recorded for this clonotype. This chain uses TRBV12-3 or TRBV12-4 with TRBJ2-7; TRBD1 aligns across 7 bases. Trimming took 2 bases from V and 0 from J; bases not matched to a gene: 4. The CDR3 consists of 15 residues. CDR3 sequence: CASSLRAGGSYEQYF. CDR3 nucleotide sequence: TGTGCCAGCAGTTTACGTGCAGGGGGCTCCTACGAGCAGTACTTC.

In its sample, this clonotype was seen many times. V usage is TRBV5-1 and J usage is TRBJ2-7; D might be TRBD1 or TRBD2, each matching 5 bases. With 3 bases removed from V and 11 bases from J, the gap between germline ends came to 15 bases. The length of the CDR3 is 12 residues. Per germline, CDR1 SGHRS and CDR2 YFSETQ. CDR3 loop: CASSWTGTWKYF. The CDR3 bases are TGCGCCAGCAGCTGGACCGGGACCTGGAAGTACTTC.

This clonotype was recorded a few times. The rearrangement links TRBV10-2 to TRBJ1-2; D is unclear. This CDR3 is 12 amino acids long. Germline-derived CDR1 and CDR2 are WSHSY and SAAADI. V was pared by 2 bases and J by 5 bases, with 6 bases between. CDR3 sequence (DNA): TGCGCCAGCAGTGAGGGCGCATATGGCTACACCTTC. Its translation is CASSEGAYGYTF.

This clonotype showed up just a few times. The chain is built from TRBV11-1 and TRBJ2-7, with TRBD1 matching over 10 bases. Germline CDR1 and CDR2: SGHAT and FQDESV (reference sequence). Germline trimming cut 6 bases from V and 2 bases from J; bases unmatched to any gene: 7. The CDR3 consists of 15 residues. CDR3 bases: TGTGCCAGCAGGAGGGACAGGGGTAGCACCTACGAGCAGTACTTC. Amino acid sequence: CASRRDRGSTYEQYF.

This chain joins TRBV6-2 or TRBV6-3 and TRBJ1-1, with a tentative D call TRBD1 (6 bases). The germline V gene encodes CDR1 MNHEY and CDR2 SVGEGT. V dropped 7 bases and J dropped 3 bases, with 18 bases sitting between them. This CDR3 contains 15 residues. The CDR3 bases are TGTGCCAGCACCTTCCGGGGGCAGTTGGACACTGAAGCTTTCTTT. Translating gives CASTFRGQLDTEAFF.

V gene TRBV12-3 or TRBV12-4 combines with J gene TRBJ2-1, with D tentatively TRBD2 (6 bases). The CDR3 length is 16 residues. Trimming removed 5 bases at V and 5 bases at J, with 19 bases between. CDR3 residues: CASSLWATRLNNEQFF. CDR3 nucleotides: TGTGCCAGCAGTCTTTGGGCGACTAGGCTAAACAATGAGCAGTTCTTC.

The V and J genes are TRBV19 and TRBJ1-1; tentative D call: TRBD1 (6 bases). The CDR3 contains 16 residues. The germline V and J ends were trimmed by 5 bases and 0 bases, with 16 bases remaining between them. The germline gives CDR1 LNHDA, CDR2 SQIVND (reference sequence). The CDR3 coding sequence is TGTGCCAGTAGTCGTGAGGACAGTCTTCTGAACACTGAAGCTTTCTTT. Translation gives CASSREDSLLNTEAFF.

Comment on this clonotype: At one end, the junction sequence differs from germline, possibly due to a read error. This chain uses TRBV7-2 with TRBJ2-4; D might be TRBD2 (5 bases). The CDR3 runs to 13 residues. Germline lookup yields CDR1 SGHTA and CDR2 FQGNSA. The CDR3 sequence is CASILVARAIQYF. CDR3 nucleotides: TGTGCCAGCATCTTAGTAGCGAGGGCGATTCAGTACTTC.

In this sample, this clonotype turned up once. The chain has TRBV2 and TRBJ2-5; perhaps TRBD2 as D (5 bases). This CDR3 has 13 amino acids. V was trimmed by 5 bases and J by 2 bases, leaving 9 bases between them. Per germline, CDR1 SNHLY and CDR2 FYNNEI. The DNA of the CDR3 is TGTGCCAGCAGTCTCACTAGACAAGAGACCCAGTACTTC. This translates into CASSLTRQETQYF.

At least ten counts were recorded for this clonotype. The J gene is TRBJ1-2, the V gene TRBV4-3, with a weak D call TRBD1 (6 bases). The germline CDR1 and CDR2 sequences are LGHNA and YSLEER. This CDR3 has 15 residues. The germline V and J ends were trimmed by 0 bases and 3 bases, with 11 bases remaining between them. The CDR3 reads CASSQDGGLDYGYTF. CDR3 DNA: TGCGCCAGCAGCCAAGATGGGGGGCTGGACTATGGCTACACCTTC.